Below, 20 T cell receptor beta chains from the same sample are listed, as sequenced in a study of control samples from healthy donors and cancer patients. Repertoires were generated with immunoSEQ multiplex PCR, while TCRdb's copy carries only in-frame clones and drops some. The sample shows about 140,000 clones, under 95% of them seen only once. Sample: blood. The receptors derive from a man between 40 and 49 years old in good health.

This chain links TRBV6-5 with TRBJ2-2; D remains unclear. The germline V and J ends were trimmed by 6 bases and 6 bases, with 14 bases remaining between them. Germline assignment: CDR1 MNHEY and CDR2 SVGAGI. The CDR3 extends over 14 amino acids. CDR3 sequence reads: CASSSAWAAGELFF. For the CDR3, the DNA is TGTGCCAGCAGCTCCGCTTGGGCGGCCGGGGAGCTGTTTTTT.

V and J are TRBV5-6 and TRBJ2-7, with 8 positions matching TRBD1. The CDR3 runs to 15 residues. Germline V gene sequence: CDR1 SGHDT, CDR2 YYEEEE. V was clipped by 3 bases and J by 6 bases; unmatched bases: 11. CDR3 residues: CASSWTGTGPREQYF. The CDR3 nucleotides read TGTGCCAGCAGCTGGACCGGGACAGGCCCCCGCGAGCAGTACTTC.

The chain has TRBV5-1 and TRBJ2-1; D remains ambiguous. V was trimmed by 5 bases and J by 6 bases, leaving 12 bases between them. Looked up from germline, CDR1 is SGHRS and CDR2 is YFSETQ. The CDR3 loop spans 13 amino acids. DNA for the CDR3: TGCGCCAGCAGTGGCGCCGATTCCAATGAGCAGTTCTTC. Amino acids: CASSGADSNEQFF.

This chain joins TRBV19 and TRBJ1-2; D is unresolved. Germline lookup yields CDR1 LNHDA and CDR2 SQIVND (reference sequence). The CDR3 covers 14 residues. V was trimmed by 3 bases and J by 0 bases, leaving 8 bases between them. CDR3 region: CASSIGRPNYGYTF. The CDR3 DNA follows: TGTGCCAGTAGTATCGGACGGCCTAACTATGGCTACACCTTC.

The rearrangement joins TRBV29-1 to TRBJ2-1; 14 positions match TRBD2. The ends lost 6 bases at V and 10 bases at J; junction bases unmatched: 8. From germline, CDR1 is SQVTM and CDR2 ANQGSEA. The CDR3 consists of 14 residues. The CDR3 sequence is CSVEGLAGVWEQFF. The CDR3 DNA sequence: TGCAGCGTGGAGGGACTAGCGGGAGTCTGGGAGCAGTTCTTC.

The chain has TRBV19 and TRBJ1-6, with D maybe TRBD1 (6 bases). Germline values: CDR1 LNHDA, CDR2 SQIVND (reference sequence). The CDR3 contains 14 residues. V lost 6 bases, J lost 7 bases, and 13 bases lay in between. CDR3 nucleotide sequence: TGTGCCAGTAGAAGACAAGACAGGAATTCACCCCTCCACTTT. This sequence encodes CASRRQDRNSPLHF.

This chain connects TRBV11-2 to TRBJ2-7; perhaps TRBD1 as D (6 bases). The CDR3 is 15 residues long. Trimming pared 1 base from V and 2 bases from J, leaving 12 bases between. CDR1 is SGHAT, CDR2 FQNNGV, per germline. CDR3 region: CASSLAQDRPYEQYF. In DNA, the CDR3 is TGTGCCAGCAGCTTAGCACAGGACAGACCCTACGAGCAGTACTTC. Supplemented by reference TRBV11-2 and TRBJ2-7, the full variable domain reads EAGVAQSPRYKIIEKRQSVAFWCNPISGHATLYWYQQILGQGPKLLIQFQNNGVVDDSQLPKDRFSAERLKGVDSTLKIQPAKLEDSAVYLCASSLAQDRPYEQYFGPGTRLTVT.

Concerning this clone: Different DNA sequences within this sample yield the same CDR3. V is TRBV6-2 or TRBV6-3 and J is TRBJ2-7; D uncertain. V dropped 2 bases and J dropped 2 bases, with 7 bases sitting between them. CDR1 MNHEY and CDR2 SVGEGT come from the germline V gene. The CDR3 contains 13 residues. The CDR3 DNA is TGTGCCAGCAGTTACCGGCAGACCTACGAGCAGTACTTC. Its translation: CASSYRQTYEQYF.

In this sample, this clone turned up once. This chain uses TRBV7-8 with TRBJ2-3, with 12 bases fitting TRBD2. This CDR3 is built from 16 residues. The germline V gene encodes CDR1 SGHVS and CDR2 FQNEAQ. J lost 4 bases, V lost 4 bases, and 6 bases had no gene match. CDR3 nucleotides: TGTGCCAGCAGCTCCTCGACTAGCGGGAGTCCAGATACGCAGTATTTT. It yields the protein CASSSSTSGSPDTQYF.

V gene TRBV18 combines with J gene TRBJ2-2; 7 nucleotides align to TRBD2. The CDR3 consists of 17 residues. V was pared by 2 bases and J by 5 bases, with 11 bases of the junction left unmatched. The germline CDR1 and CDR2 sequences are KGHSH and LQKENI. This chain's CDR3 is CASSPFRLAGGTGELFF. The CDR3 DNA reads TGTGCCAGCTCACCATTCCGACTAGCCGGAGGTACCGGGGAGCTGTTTTTT.

The chain employs TRBV9 and TRBJ2-7; 14 positions match TRBD2. Germline CDR1 SGDLS, CDR2 YYNGEE. V dropped 3 bases and J dropped 6; count of bases not matched to a gene: 11. CDR3 length: 17 residues. The DNA for the CDR3 is TGTGCCAGCAGCGCGGGACTAGCGGGAGCGCTTGGTGGCGAGCAGTACTTC. Amino acid sequence: CASSAGLAGALGGEQYF.

The chain recombines TRBV5-1 with TRBJ2-1; D gene unclear. V was pared by 2 bases and J by 9 bases, with 21 bases between. Germline values: CDR1 SGHRS, CDR2 YFSETQ. This CDR3 has 16 residues. The CDR3 bases are TGCGCCAGCAGCTTTGGGAAACTCCCTTCGATTCGTGAGCAGTTCTTC. Translated, it gives CASSFGKLPSIREQFF.

This chain connects TRBV6-5 to TRBJ1-2, with TRBD1 matching over 7 bases. Trimming at V came to 6 bases and at J to 3 bases, leaving 7 bases not matched to a gene. The CDR3 covers 14 residues. The germline CDR1 and CDR2 sequences are MNHEY and SVGAGI. The chain's CDR3 is CASSFLQGDYGYTF. The CDR3 region has the DNA TGTGCCAGCAGCTTCCTCCAGGGGGACTATGGCTACACCTTC.

The V call is TRBV9, the J call TRBJ1-5; D gene ambiguous. The germline V gene encodes CDR1 SGDLS and CDR2 YYNGEE. V was shortened by 0 bases and J by 2 bases, with 12 bases between the two germline ends. The CDR3 consists of 16 residues. The CDR3 loop reads CASSVGAGGRNQPQHF. The CDR3 bases are TGTGCCAGCAGCGTAGGGGCGGGCGGACGCAATCAGCCCCAGCATTTT.

Worth noting for this clone: A junction end diverges from the germline sequence, so it may reflect a read error. The chain uses TRBV7-7 and TRBJ2-1; 9 bases match TRBD2. This CDR3 has 14 amino acids. Germline CDR1 SSHAT, CDR2 FNYEAQ (reference sequence). CDR3 in DNA: TGTGCTAGCAGCTTAGGCGGGGGGGAGTATGAGCAGTTCTTC. This sequence encodes CASSLGGGEYEQFF. Supplemented by reference TRBV7-7 and TRBJ2-1, the full variable domain reads GAGVSQSPRYKVTKRGQDVTLRCDPISSHATLYWYQQALGQGPEFLTYFNYEAQPDKSGLPSDRFSAERPEGSISTLTIQRTEQRDSAMYRCASSLGGGEYEQFFGPGTRLTVL.

J is TRBJ2-7 and V is TRBV27; 7 bases match TRBD2. V was clipped by 9 bases and J by 1 base; unmatched bases: 9. CDR1 and CDR2 (germline): MNHEY, SMNVEV (reference sequence). This CDR3 spans 14 amino acids. CDR3: CASSVGGGSYEQYF. In DNA form, the CDR3 reads TGTGCCAGTAGCGTGGGCGGGGGATCCTACGAGCAGTACTTC.

This chain joins TRBV11-2 and TRBJ2-7; 7 bases are a match to TRBD1. With V trimmed by 5 bases and J by 6 bases, 7 bases remained unmatched. This CDR3 comprises 13 residues. The germline V gene encodes CDR1 SGHAT and CDR2 FQNNGV. CDR3 in DNA: TGTGCCAGCAGCATAGCGACAGGGTCCGAGCAGTACTTC. Protein: CASSIATGSEQYF.

CDR3 protein: CASSLPAANTGELFF. As DNA, the CDR3 is TGTGCCAGCAGTCTACCAGCCGCGAACACCGGGGAGCTGTTTTTT. The chain links TRBV28 to TRBJ2-2; D remains ambiguous. Trimming removed 5 bases at V and 0 bases at J, with 10 bases between. CDR3 size: 15 residues. Germline V gene data show CDR1 as MDHEN and CDR2 as SYDVKM. Full variable domain (rest looked up from reference TRBV28 and TRBJ2-2): DVKVTQSSRYLVKRTGEKVFLECVQDMDHENMFWYRQDPGLGLRLIYFSYDVKMKEKGDIPEGYSVSREKKERFSLILESASTNQTSMYLCASSLPAANTGELFFGEGSRLTVL.

The chain has TRBV13 and TRBJ2-7; TRBD2 aligns across 7 bases. Germline assignment: CDR1 PRHDT and CDR2 FYEKMQ (reference sequence). The CDR3 is 14 residues long. J lost 7 bases, V lost 0 bases, and 6 bases had no gene match. The CDR3 sequence: CASSLGGGIGEQYF. The DNA for the CDR3 is TGTGCCAGCAGCTTAGGCGGGGGGATTGGGGAGCAGTACTTC.

With respect to this clone: Because the CDR3 is missing its conserved closing phenylalanine or tryptophan, this is likely a read error. The limits of the CDR3 on the DNA are not certain, so only TCRdb's listed CDR3 is given. The chain joins TRBV5-6 to TRBJ1-2. The CDR3 is 12 residues long, ends included. The germline V gene has CDR1 SGHDT and CDR2 YYEEEE. This CDR3 reads CASSYPGQRLAC.